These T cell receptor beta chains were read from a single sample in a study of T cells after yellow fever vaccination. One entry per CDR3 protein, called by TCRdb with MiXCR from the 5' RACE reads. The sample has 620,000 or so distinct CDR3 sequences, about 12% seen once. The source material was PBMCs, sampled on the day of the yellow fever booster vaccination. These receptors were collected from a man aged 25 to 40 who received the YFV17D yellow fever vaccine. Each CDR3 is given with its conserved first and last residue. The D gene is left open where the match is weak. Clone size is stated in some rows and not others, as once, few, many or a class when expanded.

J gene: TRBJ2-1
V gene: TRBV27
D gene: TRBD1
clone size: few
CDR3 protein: CASSLQGARGNEQFF
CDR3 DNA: TGTGCCAGCAGTTTGCAGGGGGCGCGTGGCAATGAGCAGTTCTTC

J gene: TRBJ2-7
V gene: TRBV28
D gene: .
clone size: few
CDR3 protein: CASSLLALDYEQYF
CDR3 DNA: TGTGCCAGCAGTTTACTGGCACTCGACTACGAGCAGTACTTC

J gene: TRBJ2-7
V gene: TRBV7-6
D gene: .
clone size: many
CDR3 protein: CASSLLTGARYEQYF
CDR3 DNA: TGTGCCAGCAGCTTACTGACAGGTGCGAGGTACGAGCAGTACTTC

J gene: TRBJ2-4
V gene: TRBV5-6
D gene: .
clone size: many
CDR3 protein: CASSLGSAKNIQYF
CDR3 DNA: TGTGCCAGCAGCTTGGGTTCGGCCAAAAACATTCAGTACTTC

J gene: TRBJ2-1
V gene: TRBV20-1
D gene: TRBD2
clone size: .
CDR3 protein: CSARGLAGEGLYNEQFF
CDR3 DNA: TGCAGTGCTAGGGGGCTAGCGGGAGAGGGGCTCTACAATGAGCAGTTCTTC

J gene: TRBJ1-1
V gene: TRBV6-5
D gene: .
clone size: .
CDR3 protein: CASSYTRQTEAFF
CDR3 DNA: TGTGCCAGCAGTTACACCAGACAAACTGAAGCTTTCTTT

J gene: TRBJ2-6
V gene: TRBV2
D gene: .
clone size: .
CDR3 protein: CASRATLSGANVLTF
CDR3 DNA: TGTGCCAGCAGAGCAACCCTCTCTGGGGCCAACGTCCTGACTTTC

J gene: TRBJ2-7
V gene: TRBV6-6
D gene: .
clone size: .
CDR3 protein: CASSYNRLDEQYF
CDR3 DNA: TGTGCCAGCAGTTACAACAGACTCGACGAGCAGTACTTC

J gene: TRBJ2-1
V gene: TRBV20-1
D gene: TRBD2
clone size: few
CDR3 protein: CSAYSGDLYNEQFF
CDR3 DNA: TGCAGTGCTTATAGCGGGGATCTTTACAATGAGCAGTTCTTC

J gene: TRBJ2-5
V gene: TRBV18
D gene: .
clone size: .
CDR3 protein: CASSPSRTETQYF
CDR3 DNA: TGTGCCAGCTCACCTTCGAGAACGGAGACCCAGTACTTC

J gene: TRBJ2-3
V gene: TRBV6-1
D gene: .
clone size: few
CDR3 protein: CASSAVLGGLADTQYF
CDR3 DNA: TGTGCCAGCAGTGCAGTTCTCGGGGGCTTGGCAGATACGCAGTATTTT

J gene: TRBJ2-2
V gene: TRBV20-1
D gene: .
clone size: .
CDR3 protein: CSAPTSPGELFF
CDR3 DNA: TGCAGTGCCCCTACTAGCCCCGGGGAGCTGTTTTTT

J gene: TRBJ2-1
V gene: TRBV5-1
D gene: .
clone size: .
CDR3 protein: CASDGVRRDNEQFF
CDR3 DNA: TGCGCCAGCGACGGTGTGAGGAGGGACAATGAGCAGTTCTTC

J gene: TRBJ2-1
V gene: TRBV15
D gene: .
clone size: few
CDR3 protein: CALGSLDNEQFF
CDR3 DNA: TGCGCTCTGGGTAGTCTCGACAATGAGCAGTTCTTC

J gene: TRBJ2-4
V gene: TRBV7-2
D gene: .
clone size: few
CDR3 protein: CASSLSVGFRGNIQYF
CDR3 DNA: TGTGCCAGCAGCTTAAGCGTAGGGTTTCGGGGTAACATTCAGTACTTC

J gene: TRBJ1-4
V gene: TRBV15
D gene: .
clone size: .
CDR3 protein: CATRVSDEKLFF
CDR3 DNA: TGTGCCACCAGGGTGTCGGATGAAAAACTGTTTTTT

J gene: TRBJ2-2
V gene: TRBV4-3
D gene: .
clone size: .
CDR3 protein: CASSQGGITGELFF
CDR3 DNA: TGCGCCAGCAGCCAAGGGGGCATCACCGGGGAGCTGTTTTTT

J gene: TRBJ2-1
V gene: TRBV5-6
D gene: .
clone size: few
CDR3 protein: CASSLAEVAVISYNEQFF
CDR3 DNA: TGTGCCAGCAGCTTGGCCGAGGTAGCGGTTATCTCCTACAATGAGCAGTTCTTC

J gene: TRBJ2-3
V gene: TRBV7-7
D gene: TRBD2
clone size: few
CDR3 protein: CASSLELAGGTDTQYF
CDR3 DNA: TGTGCTAGCAGCTTAGAACTAGCGGGAGGGACAGATACGCAGTATTTT

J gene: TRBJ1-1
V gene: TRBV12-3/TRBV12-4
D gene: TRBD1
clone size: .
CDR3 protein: CASRGQGGNTEAFF
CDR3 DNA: TGTGCCAGCAGGGGACAGGGCGGGAACACTGAAGCTTTCTTT

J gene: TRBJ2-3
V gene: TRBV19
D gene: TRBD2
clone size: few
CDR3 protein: CASSPRPLALSTDTQYF
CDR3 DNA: TGTGCCAGTAGTCCTAGGCCACTAGCGCTTAGCACAGATACGCAGTATTTT

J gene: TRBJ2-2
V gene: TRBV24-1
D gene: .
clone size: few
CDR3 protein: CATSEIGTYTGELFF
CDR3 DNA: TGTGCCACCAGTGAAATAGGGACATACACCGGGGAGCTGTTTTTT

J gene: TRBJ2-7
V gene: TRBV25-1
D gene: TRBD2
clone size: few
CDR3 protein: CASSELAGGPGTYEQYF
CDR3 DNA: TGTGCCAGCAGTGAACTAGCGGGAGGGCCGGGAACATACGAGCAGTACTTC

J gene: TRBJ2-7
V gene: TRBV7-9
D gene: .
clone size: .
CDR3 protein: CASSASGAGTSYEQYF
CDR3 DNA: TGTGCCAGCAGCGCCAGTGGTGCGGGGACCTCCTACGAGCAGTACTTC

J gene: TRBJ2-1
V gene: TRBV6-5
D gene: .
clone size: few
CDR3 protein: CASSYSTGGTKQFF
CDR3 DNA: TGTGCCAGCAGTTACTCGACAGGAGGTACTAAGCAGTTCTTC

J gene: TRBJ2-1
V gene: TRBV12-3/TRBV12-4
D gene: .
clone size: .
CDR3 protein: CASSSQLSTYNEQFF
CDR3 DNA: TGTGCCAGCAGTTCCCAGTTAAGCACCTACAATGAGCAGTTCTTC

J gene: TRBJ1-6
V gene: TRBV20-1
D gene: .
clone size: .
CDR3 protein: CSAGGGGGLDNSPLHF
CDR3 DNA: TGCAGTGCCGGCGGGGGGGGAGGTCTCGATAATTCACCCCTCCACTTT

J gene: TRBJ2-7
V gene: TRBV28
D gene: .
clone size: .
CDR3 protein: CASNTGRDEQYF
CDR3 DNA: TGTGCCAGCAACACAGGCCGCGACGAGCAGTACTTC

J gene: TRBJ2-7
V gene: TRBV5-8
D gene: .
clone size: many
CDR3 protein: CASSFRATNEQYF
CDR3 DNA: TGTGCCAGCAGCTTTCGGGCGACGAACGAGCAGTACTTC

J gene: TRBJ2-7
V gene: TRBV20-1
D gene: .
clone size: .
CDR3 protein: CSAHTIGLGEQYF
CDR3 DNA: TGCAGTGCTCACACGATTGGGTTGGGAGAGCAGTACTTC

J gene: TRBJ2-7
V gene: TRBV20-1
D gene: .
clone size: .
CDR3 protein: CSASGLSTDYEQYF
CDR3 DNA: TGCAGTGCTTCGGGCCTTTCCACCGACTACGAGCAGTACTTC

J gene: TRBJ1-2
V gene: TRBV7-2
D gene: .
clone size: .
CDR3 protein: CASSLAFGDKGYTF
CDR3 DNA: TGTGCCAGCAGCTTAGCGTTCGGTGATAAAGGCTACACCTTC

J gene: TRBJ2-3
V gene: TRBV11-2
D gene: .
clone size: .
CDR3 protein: CASSLGRRVSVDTQYF
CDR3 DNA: TGTGCCAGCAGCTTAGGTCGCAGAGTTTCGGTGGATACGCAGTATTTT

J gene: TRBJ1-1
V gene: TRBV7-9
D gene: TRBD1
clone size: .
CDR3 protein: CASSPGQGVAAFF
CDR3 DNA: TGTGCCAGCAGCCCCGGACAGGGGGTTGCGGCTTTCTTT

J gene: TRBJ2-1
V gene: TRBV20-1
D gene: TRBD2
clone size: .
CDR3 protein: CSARDLAENYNEQFF
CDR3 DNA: TGCAGTGCTAGAGATCTAGCGGAGAACTACAATGAGCAGTTCTTC

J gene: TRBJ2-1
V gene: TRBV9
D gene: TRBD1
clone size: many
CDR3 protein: CASSTVGTGNEQFF
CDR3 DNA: TGTGCCAGCAGCACAGTAGGGACAGGGAATGAGCAGTTCTTC

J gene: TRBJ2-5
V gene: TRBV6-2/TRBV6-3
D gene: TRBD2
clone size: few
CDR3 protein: CASSHRNLGLAGRETQYF
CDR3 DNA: TGTGCCAGCAGCCATCGTAACTTAGGACTAGCGGGAAGAGAGACCCAGTACTTC

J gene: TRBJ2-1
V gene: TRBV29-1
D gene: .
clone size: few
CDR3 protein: CSVTGILGYSEQFF
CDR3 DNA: TGCAGCGTTACAGGGATCCTGGGTTACAGTGAGCAGTTCTTC

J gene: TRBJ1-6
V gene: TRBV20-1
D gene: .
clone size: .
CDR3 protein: CSARDSGTPTNSPLHF
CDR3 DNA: TGCAGTGCTAGAGACTCCGGGACACCGACTAATTCACCCCTCCACTTT

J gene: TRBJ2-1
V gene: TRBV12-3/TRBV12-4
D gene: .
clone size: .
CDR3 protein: CASSSTPQEQFF
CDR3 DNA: TGTGCCAGCAGCAGTACACCTCAGGAGCAGTTCTTC

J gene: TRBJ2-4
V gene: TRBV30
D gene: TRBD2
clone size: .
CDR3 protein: CACQSGTKEGWAKNIQYF
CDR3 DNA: TGTGCCTGCCAGAGTGGGACTAAGGAGGGGTGGGCCAAAAACATTCAGTACTTC